This T cell receptor beta chain was obtained from a study of blood T cell repertoires in COVID-19. Study-wide context: Nucleic acid was either cDNA or gDNA, and it came from T cells, B-cell-depleted T cells, or PBMCs.

Participants, about 18 to 90 years old, spanned under 25 US areas. During the 2 weeks before they entered the study, exposed participants had met someone with a PCR-confirmed or clinician-diagnosed COVID-19 case. Germline values: CDR1 SGHKS, CDR2 YYEKEE (reference sequence). The length of the CDR3 is 15 residues. Trimming pared 4 bases from V and 5 bases from J, leaving 13 bases between. Clones were read by immunoSEQ multiplex PCR, and TCRdb kept only the in-frame ones, dropping some. The table shows 60,000 to 75,000 clones, with just over 70% occurring only once. This sequence was found in an older woman who had been exposed to COVID-19. The sample comprised PBMCs or T cells enriched from blood (not recorded which). The gene calls are TRBV5-5 and TRBJ1-6; D possibly corresponds to TRBD1 (5 bases). CDR3 nucleotide sequence: TGTGCCAGCAGCCGGTCCCCCAGGGATAATTCACCCCTCCACTTT. It is translated as CASSRSPRDNSPLHF.